This T cell receptor beta chain was found in a study of T cell responses to AZD1222 COVID-19 vaccine. Study-wide results and limits: Receipt of two AZD1222 doses was followed by a rise in Spike-specific TCR breadth and depth.

Germline loops: CDR1 MNHEY, CDR2 SVGAGI. This CDR3 spans 13 amino acids. After removal of 10 bases from V and 7 bases from J, the junction contained 10 bases not matched to a gene. Remarks on this clone: Its specificity is unknown.

The table came from immunoSEQ multiplex PCR; TCRdb's copy has only in-frame clones and leaves some out. The data contain roughly 150,000 clones, roughly 92% of them singletons. The V call is TRBV6-5, the J call TRBJ1-2, with 9 positions matching TRBD1. The starting material was peripheral blood, obtained on day 0 of AZD1222 vaccination. The TCR comes from an adult in good health. The CDR3 reads CATWDREEGGYTF. In DNA form, the CDR3 reads TGTGCCACCTGGGACAGGGAGGAGGGTGGCTACACCTTC.